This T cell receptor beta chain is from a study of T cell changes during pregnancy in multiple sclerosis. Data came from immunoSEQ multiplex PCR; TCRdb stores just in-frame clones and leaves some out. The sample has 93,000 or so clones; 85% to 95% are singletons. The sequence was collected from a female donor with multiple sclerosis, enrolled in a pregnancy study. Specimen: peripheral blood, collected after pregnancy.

The CDR3 sequence is CASSLTTTGGPEAFF. CDR3 nucleotides: TGTGCCAGCAGTTTAACAACAACAGGGGGCCCTGAAGCTTTCTTT. The gene calls are TRBV27 and TRBJ1-1; 9 positions agree with TRBD1. The J segment lost 6 bases and the V segment lost 2 bases, leaving 7 bases of the junction unmatched. The CDR3 contains 15 residues. Germline V lookup: CDR1 MNHEY, CDR2 SMNVEV (reference sequence).